One TCR beta chain is described in this entry. The source of the sample is a study of control samples from healthy donors and cancer patients. Some clones are missing from TCRdb's copy, which holds only in-frame ones; the method was immunoSEQ multiplex PCR. The data hold 100,000 to 150,000 clones, with 87% observed a single time. Per germline, CDR1 SGDLS and CDR2 YYNGEE. V shed 4 bases and J shed 2 bases, with 16 bases lying between them. The CDR3 extends over 15 amino acids. The sequence was obtained from a man aged 18 to 30 in good health. The V call is TRBV9, the J call TRBJ2-7; TRBD1 is a possible D gene (6 bases). Input material: blood. The CDR3: CASSPQGGRPYEQYF. In DNA form, the CDR3 reads TGTGCCAGCAGCCCACAGGGTGGCAGACCCTACGAGCAGTACTTC.